This T cell receptor beta chain came from a study of Ad26.COV2.S vaccination and SARS-CoV-2 variants. Turning to the study itself: Intramuscular Ad26.COV2.S at 5x10^10 or 1x10^11 viral particles.

Treatment in this sample: roughly 18 received Ad26.COV2.S at low or high dose, single or two shots; 5 received placebo; per-sample allocation not given. Each sample was drawn 63 days after the first injection (of vaccine or placebo). The CDR3 extends over 12 amino acids. The V gene lost 4 bases and the J gene lost 6 bases, with 12 bases spanning the gap. In germline, CDR1 is GTSNPN, CDR2 SVGIG (reference sequence). This table comes from immunoSEQ multiplex PCR, and its TCRdb copy is limited to in-frame clones, with some not included. The sample lists 300,000 to 500,000 clones, 75% to 90% occurring once.

Here the sequenced sample was peripheral blood, taken in a trial of Ad26.COV2.S vaccine versus placebo. The clonotype comes from a person aged 18-65 years who received the Ad26.COV2.S COVID-19 vaccine or a placebo. The chain has TRBV30 and TRBJ1-1; D ambiguous. The DNA of the CDR3 is TGTGCCTGGACAGCCGGAGGACCTGAAGCTTTCTTT. Encoded protein: CAWTAGGPEAFF.